This is a list of T cell receptor beta chains from one sample in a study of response to subunit inactivated influenza vaccine. Each CDR3 protein is one row after TCRdb ran MiXCR on the RT-PCR reads. The sample includes roughly 780,000 distinct CDR3 sequences, less than 20% of them seen just once. The sample here was PBMCs from blood, taken roughly 5 days after vaccination. The source of these receptors is a man aged 50 to 60 who received an inactivated influenza vaccine. Both conserved end residues are part of each CDR3. A row's size may be missing; if present it is once, few, many or a size class.

j_call | v_call | clone_size | cdr3_aa
TRBJ2-1 | TRBV27 | few | CASSFGLSQRAGLAGGNEQFF
TRBJ2-1 | TRBV10-3 | few | CAISEPGLAGDIYEQFF
TRBJ1-2 | TRBV5-1 | few | CASSLKGDGYTF
TRBJ2-7 | TRBV10-3 | few | CAIMAGASYEQYF
TRBJ2-1 | TRBV20-1 | - | CSAGGTSGRYIF
TRBJ2-5 | TRBV9 | few | CASSTRVGVVETQYF
TRBJ2-1 | TRBV7-2 | few | CASSSTTQSPRQFF
TRBJ2-1 | TRBV7-2 | few | CASSLEGATNYNEQFF
TRBJ2-1 | TRBV12-3/TRBV12-4 | few | CASSWPGQGFPNEQFF
TRBJ2-1 | TRBV4-3 | - | CASSPWDRGIAGGPGEQFF
TRBJ2-1 | TRBV4-2 | few | CASSQETGLNEQFF
TRBJ2-7 | TRBV20-1 | few | CSARGRTSVYEQYF
TRBJ2-1 | TRBV9 | many | CASSEGTSENYNEQFF
TRBJ2-1 | TRBV29-1 | many | CSVEGQGTINEQFF
TRBJ1-5 | TRBV7-9 | - | CASSLGGTGRQPQHF
TRBJ1-4 | TRBV20-1 | few | CSARRGTGLEKLFF
TRBJ2-5 | TRBV9 | many | CASSVGQGRETQYF
TRBJ2-7 | TRBV5-1 | - | CASSSTAGAGEQYF
TRBJ2-2 | TRBV28 | - | CASRTTDRRINTGELFF